This TCR beta chain is drawn from a study of blood T cell repertoires in COVID-19. Looking at the study overall: Samples representing acute and convalescent COVID-19 were sourced from the United States, Italy and Spain.

Measured with immunoSEQ multiplex PCR; TCRdb has only the in-frame clones, and not every one. Of roughly 190,000 clones detected, 84% appear once; the ten largest clones hold about 3.2%. The CDR3 runs to 16 residues. From germline, CDR1 is SEHNR and CDR2 FQNEAQ (reference sequence). With V trimmed by 2 bases and J by 1 base, 7 bases remained unmatched. The sequence came from a woman aged 30 to 39 who had been exposed to COVID-19. The rearrangement uses TRBV7-9 and TRBJ2-5; 7 nucleotides agree with TRBD1. What was sequenced was PBMCs or T cells enriched from blood (not recorded which). In DNA, the CDR3 is TGTGCCAGCAGCTTATGGGACAGACTATTCCAAGAGACCCAGTACTTC. It codes for CASSLWDRLFQETQYF.